The present entry profiles one T cell receptor beta chain with its context. Its antigen is not identified. The second PCR ran about 6 to 12 cycles with a sample-barcoded 5' primer and J-beta primers. Each CDR3 protein gets one entry after TCRdb re-called the 5' RACE reads with MiXCR. This sample has around 1.5 million distinct CDR3 sequences, with 30% to 40% found just once. Each donor's blood draw was around 9.2 milliliters of peripheral blood. This record comes from a study of blood T cells in healthy people across ages. General study findings and limits: Aged donors had fewer naive CD4+ cells and lower diversity than long-lived donors. Samples with more naive T cells showed higher observed beta diversity.

The CDR3 loop spans 14 amino acids. V was clipped by 6 bases and J by 8 bases, with 19 bases between them. Germline CDR1 is MNHEY and CDR2 is SMNVEV (reference sequence). The rearrangement joins TRBV27 to TRBJ1-2; TRBD1 is a possible D gene (6 bases). The source is a woman in her 30s in good health. The source material was blood. This chain's CDR3 is CASSPRPGQRGYTF. In DNA, the CDR3 is TGTGCCAGCAGCCCCCGGCCCGGACAGCGCGGCTACACCTTC.